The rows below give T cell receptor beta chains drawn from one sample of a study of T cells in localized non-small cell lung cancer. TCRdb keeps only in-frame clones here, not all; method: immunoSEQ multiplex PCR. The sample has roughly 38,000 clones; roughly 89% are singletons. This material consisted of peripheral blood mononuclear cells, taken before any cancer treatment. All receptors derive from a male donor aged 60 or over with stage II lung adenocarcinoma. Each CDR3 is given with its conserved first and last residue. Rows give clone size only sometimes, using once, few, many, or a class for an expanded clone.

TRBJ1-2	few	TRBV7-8	CASSSKGMEYGYTF
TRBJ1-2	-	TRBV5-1	CASSPGQANYGYTF
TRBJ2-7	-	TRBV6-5	CASSYAAKYEQYF
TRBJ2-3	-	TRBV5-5	CASSFQREVADTQYF
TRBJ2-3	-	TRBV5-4	CASSPTGGKDTQYF
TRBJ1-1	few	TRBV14	CASSQGEGKAFF
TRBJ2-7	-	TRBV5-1	CASSLEQGPYEQYF
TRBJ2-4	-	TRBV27	CASSFRKGREGPKNIQYF
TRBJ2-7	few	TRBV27	CANPGQGAYEQYF
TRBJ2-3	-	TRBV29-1	CSVVAGPDTQYF
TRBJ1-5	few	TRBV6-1	CASSPRSNQPQHF
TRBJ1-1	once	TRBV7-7	CASSATGHLTEAFF
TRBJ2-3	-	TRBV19	CASRSLGQGSDTQYF
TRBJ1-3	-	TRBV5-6	CASSSTGFSSGNTIYF
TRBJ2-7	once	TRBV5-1	CASSPATLGGKYF
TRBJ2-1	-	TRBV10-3	CAISDTLAGGGNEQFF
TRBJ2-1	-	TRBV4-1	CASSQDRGLIYNEQFF
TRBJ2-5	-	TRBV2	CASKGGTSGRASETQYF
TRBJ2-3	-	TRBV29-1	CSARGLAGTDTQYF
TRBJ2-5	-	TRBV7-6	CASSLTGRDGTQYF
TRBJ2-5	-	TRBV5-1	CASRGASGGPQETQYF
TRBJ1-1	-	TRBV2	CASSEVENTEAFF
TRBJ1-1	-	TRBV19	CASSIHELPEAFF
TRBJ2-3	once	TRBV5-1	CASTQEGEEATQYF
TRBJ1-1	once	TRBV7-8	CASSQGWVTEAFF
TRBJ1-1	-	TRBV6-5	CASSYRGQNTEAFF
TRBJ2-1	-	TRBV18	CASSPYNEQFF
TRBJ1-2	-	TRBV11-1	CASSLAFGDLSGYTF
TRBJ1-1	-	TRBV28	CASSLPPGAGNTEAFF
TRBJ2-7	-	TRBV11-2	CASSLETGNSYEQYF
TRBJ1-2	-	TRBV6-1	CASSPPRGSGYTF
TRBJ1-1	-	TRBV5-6	CASSFGSGDTEAFF
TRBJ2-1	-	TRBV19	CATSERGAPYNEQFF
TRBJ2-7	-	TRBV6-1	CASSEGGQSYEQYF
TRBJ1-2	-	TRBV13	CARGDTRRRYTF
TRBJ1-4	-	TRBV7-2	CASSSDRVGKLFF
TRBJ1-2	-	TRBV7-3	CASSPDSNNLYGYTF
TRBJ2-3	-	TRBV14	CASSQTAGGGYTQYF
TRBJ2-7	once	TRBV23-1	CASSHLRLYRQPHYEQYF
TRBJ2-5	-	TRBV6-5	CASSYSRNKGETQYF
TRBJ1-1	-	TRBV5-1	CASSGEGVTEAFF
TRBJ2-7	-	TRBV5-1	CASSFTSGPSEQYF
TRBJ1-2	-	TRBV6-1	CASGPGDRTYGYTF
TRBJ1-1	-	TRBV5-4	CASRGAGGRGNTEAFF
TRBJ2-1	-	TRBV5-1	CASGGGQVDEQFF
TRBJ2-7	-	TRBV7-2	CASSLQTGEGEQYF
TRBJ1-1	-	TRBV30	CAWRADLRGEAFF
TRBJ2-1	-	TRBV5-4	CASSLGGKEYNEQFF
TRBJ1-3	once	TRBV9	CASSVGGGRIFSGNTIYF
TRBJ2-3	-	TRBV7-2	CASSSSTLAGGVRDTQYF
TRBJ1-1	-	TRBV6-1	CASSEVWRVNTEAFF
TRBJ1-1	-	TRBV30	CAYDRDPEAFF
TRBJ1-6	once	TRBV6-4	CASSASADRGSPLHF